These 13 T cell receptor beta chains came from one sample sequenced in a study of blood T cell repertoires in COVID-19. Only in-frame clones appear in the TCRdb table, and some are missing; sequencing was by immunoSEQ multiplex PCR. The data show 20,000 to 30,000 clones, 90% seen once. Sequencing input: peripheral blood. These receptors came from a woman aged 55 to 70 with active COVID-19.

The chain recombines TRBV6-2 or TRBV6-3 with TRBJ2-5; possibly TRBD2 for D (5 bases). The CDR3 has 12 residues. Trimming took 4 bases from V and 2 from J, leaving 5 bases between them. Germline values: CDR1 MNHEY, CDR2 SVGEGT. CDR3 nucleotides: TGTGCCAGCAGTTGGACTCAAGAGACCCAGTACTTC. Translation: CASSWTQETQYF.

A single count supports this clone. J is TRBJ2-2 and V is TRBV5-1; 9 nucleotides line up with TRBD1. The CDR3 is 16 residues long. V trimming: 4 bases; J trimming: 5 bases; junction bases outside the gene matches: 9. Germline V gives CDR1 SGHRS, CDR2 YFSETQ. This chain's CDR3 is CASSTWTGVGTGELFF. CDR3 bases: TGCGCCAGCAGCACATGGACAGGGGTGGGGACCGGGGAGCTGTTTTTT.

The V gene is TRBV7-3, the J gene TRBJ1-1; tentative D call: TRBD1 (6 bases). Deletions cut 5 bases from V and 1 base from J, with 8 bases between. This CDR3 contains 13 residues. Germline V lookup: CDR1 SGHTA, CDR2 FQGTGA. CDR3 sequence: CASSQGTNTEAFF. As DNA, the CDR3 is TGTGCCAGCAGCCAGGGGACGAACACTGAAGCTTTCTTT.

The chain links TRBV29-1 to TRBJ2-3, with a tentative D call TRBD1 (6 bases). V shed 3 bases and J shed 2 bases, with 12 bases lying between them. This CDR3 has 14 amino acids. Germline lookup yields CDR1 SQVTM and CDR2 ANQGSEA. CDR3 nucleotides: TGCAGCGTTGAGGGGGCAGGGATCACAGATACGCAGTATTTT. Protein product: CSVEGAGITDTQYF.

The chain uses TRBV6-5 and TRBJ2-7, with D possibly being TRBD1 (5 bases). V lost 11 bases to trimming and J lost 1 base, with 15 bases between them. This CDR3 region has 13 residues. Germline loops: CDR1 MNHEY, CDR2 SVGAGI. DNA of the CDR3: TGTGCCGTCCGGCCCAGGGTGTCCTACGAGCAGTACTTC. This codes for CAVRPRVSYEQYF.

The DNA of the CDR3 is TGCGCCAGCAGCTATACAGGGGTTGGGTCCACTGAAGCTTTCTTT. It is translated as CASSYTGVGSTEAFF. The gene calls are TRBV5-1 and TRBJ1-1, with 7 bases identical to TRBD1. Trimming took 3 bases from V and 4 from J; bases not matched to a gene: 9. The germline V gene has CDR1 SGHRS and CDR2 YFSETQ. There are 15 residues in the CDR3.

The CDR3, as DNA: TGTGCCAGCAGCTTGAACAGAGATACGCAGTATTTT. Translation: CASSLNRDTQYF. The gene calls are TRBV7-2 and TRBJ2-3; the D is unclear. The V end lost 3 bases, the J end lost 5 bases, and 6 bases lay between the germline ends. CDR3 length: 12 residues. Germline V CDR1 and CDR2: SGHTA, FQGNSA.

The rearrangement joins TRBV19 to TRBJ2-1, with a tentative D call TRBD2 (6 bases). Trimming removed 3 bases at V and 6 bases at J, with 18 bases between. CDR1 and CDR2 from the germline V gene are LNHDA and SQIVND (reference sequence). The CDR3 sequence is 16 residues long. The CDR3 region is CASSIGGSPLANEQFF. CDR3 bases: TGTGCCAGTAGTATTGGGGGGTCCCCTCTCGCCAATGAGCAGTTCTTC. The full variable domain, rest sourced from reference TRBV19 and TRBJ2-1, is DGGITQSPKYLFRKEGQNVTLSCEQNLNHDAMYWYRQDPGQGLRLIYYSQIVNDFQKGDIAEGYSVSREKKESFPLTVTSAQKNPTAFYLCASSIGGSPLANEQFFGPGTRLTVL.

The chain recombines TRBV5-1 with TRBJ2-2, with a weak D call TRBD1 (6 bases). Deletions cut 4 bases from V and 7 bases from J, with 14 bases between. This CDR3 is 14 amino acids long. In germline, CDR1 is SGHRS, CDR2 YFSETQ. CDR3 DNA: TGCGCCAGCAGCGCATACAGGGAAGTCGGGGAGCTGTTTTTT. It encodes CASSAYREVGELFF.

The chain recombines TRBV24-1 with TRBJ1-2; TRBD1 matches at 10 bases. Per germline, CDR1 KGHDR and CDR2 SFDVKD. V trimming: 3 bases; J trimming: 1 base; junction bases outside the gene matches: 7. The CDR3 covers 17 residues. The CDR3 spells CATSDTPGTGDNYGYTF. The DNA for the CDR3 is TGTGCCACCAGTGATACACCCGGGACAGGGGATAACTATGGCTACACCTTC.

The V gene is TRBV3-1 (or the pseudogene TRBV3-2), the J gene TRBJ2-3, with 7 nucleotides matching TRBD2. The germline V gene has CDR1 LGHDT and CDR2 YNNKEL (reference sequence). V trimming: 4 bases; J trimming: 0 bases; junction bases outside the gene matches: 13. The CDR3 spans 18 residues. The CDR3 DNA is TGTGCCAGCAGCCTAAGGTTCCCTGGGGGGGGTAGCACAGATACGCAGTATTTT. Amino acids: CASSLRFPGGGSTDTQYF.

The rearrangement links TRBV5-1 to TRBJ2-5; TRBD1 might be the D (7 bases). Trimming shortened V by 2 bases and J by 7 bases, and 15 bases separated the two germline ends. From germline, CDR1 is SGHRS and CDR2 YFSETQ. This CDR3 contains 14 residues. CDR3 nucleotides: TGCGCCAGCAGCTTAGATGGGCAGGGGGGGACCCAGTACTTC. Encoded protein: CASSLDGQGGTQYF.

This clone is judged medium-sized. The chain links TRBV4-1 to TRBJ1-2; no firm D call. Trimming took 0 bases from V and 4 from J, leaving 6 bases between them. CDR3 length: 13 amino acids. The germline CDR1 and CDR2 sequences are MGHRA and YSYEKL. DNA for the CDR3: TGCGCCAGCAGCCAAGACGGTATCTATGGCTACACCTTC. Amino acid sequence: CASSQDGIYGYTF.